A single T cell receptor beta chain is shown here with its context. The sample comes from a study of blood T cell repertoires in COVID-19. Study context: From the United States, Italy and Spain came samples of acute and convalescent COVID-19.

The protocol was immunoSEQ multiplex PCR, while the TCRdb copy is restricted to in-frame clones and leaves out a portion. This table has over 150,000 clones, roughly 90% appearing once. Germline V gene lookup returns CDR1 SGHRS and CDR2 YFSETQ. V lost 1 base and J lost 4; bases outside the gene matches: 7. The CDR3 has 16 amino acids. The chain couples TRBV5-1 to TRBJ2-5; 10 bases line up with TRBD2. This TCR was sampled from a man aged 45-65 years with acute or convalescent COVID-19. Material for sequencing was peripheral blood. CDR3 region: CASSLPSGSTAETQYF. In DNA form, the CDR3 reads TGCGCCAGCAGCTTGCCTAGCGGGAGCACCGCAGAGACCCAGTACTTC.